The rows below give T cell receptor beta chains drawn from one sample of a study of blood T cell repertoires in COVID-19. TCRdb's table, derived via immunoSEQ multiplex PCR, lists solely in-frame clones and lacks some. The profile covers a few hundred thousand clones, with around 87% appearing a single time and 4% to 5.5% taken by the ten largest. Sequenced: PBMCs or T cells enriched from blood (not recorded which). These receptor sequences come from a young woman with acute COVID-19. Both conserved end residues are part of each CDR3. The D gene is left open where the match is weak. Size is omitted from some rows. Given values are once, few, many or a class for expanded clones.

clone_size j_call v_call d_call cdr3_aa cdr3_nt
- TRBJ2-3 TRBV3-1/TRBV3-2 TRBD1 CASSRPGGTGGTDTQYF TGTGCCAGCAGCCGACCCGGGGGGACAGGGGGAACAGATACGCAGTATTTT
- TRBJ2-1 TRBV18 - CASSPSDEQFF TGTGCCAGCTCACCTTCGGATGAGCAGTTCTTC
- TRBJ2-2 TRBV6-5 - CASSSAQGNTGELFF TGTGCCAGCAGTTCAGCTCAGGGGAACACCGGGGAGCTGTTTTTT
- TRBJ2-1 TRBV7-2 TRBD1 CASSSTGGSYNEQFF TGTGCCAGCAGCTCAACAGGGGGATCCTACAATGAGCAGTTCTTC
- TRBJ2-1 TRBV11-2 - CASSLDMRERNEQFF TGTGCCAGCAGCTTAGATATGAGGGAGAGGAATGAGCAGTTCTTC
- TRBJ2-1 TRBV7-9 - CASFEYNYNEQFF TGTGCCAGCTTCGAGTATAACTACAATGAGCAGTTCTTC
- TRBJ2-7 TRBV6-6 - CASSYSGLGTREQYF TGTGCCAGCAGTTACTCCGGACTCGGCACTCGCGAGCAGTACTTC
once TRBJ1-1 TRBV28 - CASSAGPPLNGNTEAFF TGTGCCAGCAGTGCGGGACCCCCCTTAAACGGGAACACTGAAGCTTTCTTT
once TRBJ1-2 TRBV28 - CASSLGWGANYGYTF TGTGCCAGCAGTTTAGGTTGGGGCGCCAACTATGGCTACACCTTC
- TRBJ2-2 TRBV12-5 TRBD1 CASGLALLTGGVGELFF TGTGCTAGTGGTTTGGCCCTACTGACAGGGGGCGTGGGGGAGCTGTTTTTT
once TRBJ2-5 TRBV2 - CAPGMASRPGETQYF TGTGCCCCGGGAATGGCTTCTCGCCCCGGGGAGACCCAGTACTTC
- TRBJ1-1 TRBV28 - CAGGDTEAFF TGTGCCGGGGGGGACACTGAAGCTTTCTTT
- TRBJ2-3 TRBV18 TRBD2 CASSPLAGGGTDTQYF TGTGCCAGCTCACCCCTAGCGGGAGGTGGGACAGATACGCAGTATTTT
- TRBJ1-5 TRBV2 TRBD1 CASSPQGGRNQPQHF TGTGCCAGCAGTCCACAGGGGGGACGCAATCAGCCCCAGCATTTT
- TRBJ2-7 TRBV27 - CASSPLGEQYF TGTGCCAGCAGTCCCCTCGGCGAGCAGTACTTC
once TRBJ2-1 TRBV21-1 - CASSKSKWGQVNGDEQFF TGTGCCAGCAGCAAAAGTAAGTGGGGACAGGTCAACGGCGATGAGCAGTTCTTC
- TRBJ1-6 TRBV15 - CATSRDREVWSPLHF TGTGCCACCAGCAGAGATCGGGAGGTTTGGTCACCCCTCCACTTT
- TRBJ2-5 TRBV5-1 - CASSLGQPGETQYF TGCGCCAGCAGCTTGGGACAACCGGGGGAGACCCAGTACTTC
- TRBJ2-3 TRBV7-9 - CASSLVGSRDTQYF TGTGCCAGCAGCTTAGTCGGTAGTAGAGATACGCAGTATTTT
few TRBJ2-1 TRBV7-6 TRBD1 CASSLGEGTGGYNEQFF TGTGCCAGCAGCTTAGGCGAGGGGACAGGAGGTTACAATGAGCAGTTCTTC
- TRBJ2-2 TRBV7-2 - CASSARLVGGTGELFF TGTGCCAGCAGCGCAAGACTAGTAGGCGGCACCGGGGAGCTGTTTTTT
- TRBJ2-3 TRBV9 TRBD2 CASSASWTSGTDTQYF TGTGCCAGCAGCGCCAGTTGGACTAGCGGTACAGATACGCAGTATTTT
- TRBJ1-2 TRBV2 - CASSSGQIGYTF TGTGCCAGCAGTTCAGGGCAGATCGGCTACACCTTC
- TRBJ2-2 TRBV12-3/TRBV12-4 - CASSLTAGELFF TGTGCCAGCAGTTTAACGGCCGGGGAGCTGTTTTTT
- TRBJ2-7 TRBV19 - CASSRNPLLETTSYEQYF TGTGCCAGTAGCCGTAATCCACTACTAGAGACGACCTCATACGAGCAGTACTTC
- TRBJ2-2 TRBV7-9 TRBD2 CASSFMDAGVETGELFF TGTGCCAGCAGCTTTATGGATGCGGGAGTAGAAACCGGGGAGCTGTTTTTT
- TRBJ2-7 TRBV9 - CASSKDSHYEQYF TGTGCCAGCAGCAAAGATAGCCACTACGAGCAGTACTTC
- TRBJ1-6 TRBV19 - CASSPNLGGSGSPLHF TGTGCCAGTAGTCCAAACCTGGGGGGGAGCGGTTCACCCCTCCACTTT
- TRBJ2-7 TRBV27 TRBD2 CASRHSGRGMGEQYF TGTGCCAGCAGGCATAGCGGGAGGGGAATGGGCGAGCAGTACTTC